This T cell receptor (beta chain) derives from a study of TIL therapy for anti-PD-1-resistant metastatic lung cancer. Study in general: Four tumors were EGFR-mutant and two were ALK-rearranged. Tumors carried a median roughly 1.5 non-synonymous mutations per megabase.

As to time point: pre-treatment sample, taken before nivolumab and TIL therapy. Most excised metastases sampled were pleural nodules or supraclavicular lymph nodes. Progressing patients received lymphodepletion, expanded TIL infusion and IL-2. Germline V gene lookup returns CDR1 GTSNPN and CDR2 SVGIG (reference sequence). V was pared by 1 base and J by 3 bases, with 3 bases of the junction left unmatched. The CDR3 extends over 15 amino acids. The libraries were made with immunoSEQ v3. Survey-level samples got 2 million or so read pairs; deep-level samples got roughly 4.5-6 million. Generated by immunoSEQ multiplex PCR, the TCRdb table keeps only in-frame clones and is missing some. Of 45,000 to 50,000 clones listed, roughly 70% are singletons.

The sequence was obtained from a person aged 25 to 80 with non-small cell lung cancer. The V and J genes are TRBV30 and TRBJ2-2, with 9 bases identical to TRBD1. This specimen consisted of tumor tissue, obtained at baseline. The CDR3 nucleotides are TGTGCCTGGAGTGACCGGGACAGGGACACCGGGGAGCTGTTTTTT. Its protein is CAWSDRDRDTGELFF.